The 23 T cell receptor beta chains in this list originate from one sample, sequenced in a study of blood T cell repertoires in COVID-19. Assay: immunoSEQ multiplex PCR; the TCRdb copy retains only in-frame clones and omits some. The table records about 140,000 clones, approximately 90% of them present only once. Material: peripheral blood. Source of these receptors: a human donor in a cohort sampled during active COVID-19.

The DNA of the CDR3 is TGTGCCAGCAGCCAAGATGACTATTCCGCTAGCACAGATACGCAGTATTTT. It yields the protein CASSQDDYSASTDTQYF. The chain uses TRBV4-2 and TRBJ2-3, with D perhaps TRBD2 (5 bases). CDR3 length: 17 residues. Germline V CDR1 and CDR2: LGHNA, YNFKEQ. V was shortened by 0 bases and J by 0 bases, with 13 bases between the two germline ends.

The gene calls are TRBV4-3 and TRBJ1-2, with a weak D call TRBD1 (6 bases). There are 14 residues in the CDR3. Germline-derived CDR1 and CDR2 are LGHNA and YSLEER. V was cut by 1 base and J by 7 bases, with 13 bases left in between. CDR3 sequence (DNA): TGCGCCAGCAGCCAAGTTCCAGGGGTGGGTGGCTACACCTTC. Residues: CASSQVPGVGGYTF.

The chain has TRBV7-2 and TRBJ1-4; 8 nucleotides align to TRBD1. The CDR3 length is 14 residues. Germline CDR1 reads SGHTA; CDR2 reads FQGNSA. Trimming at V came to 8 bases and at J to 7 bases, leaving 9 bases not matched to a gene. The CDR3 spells CASASNRGTEKLFF. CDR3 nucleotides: TGTGCCAGCGCATCGAACAGGGGGACTGAAAAACTGTTTTTT.

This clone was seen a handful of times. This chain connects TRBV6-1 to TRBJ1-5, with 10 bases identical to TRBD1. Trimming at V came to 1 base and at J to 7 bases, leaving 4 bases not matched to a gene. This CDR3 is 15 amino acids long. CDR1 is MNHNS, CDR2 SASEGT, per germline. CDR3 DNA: TGTGCCAGCAGTGAAGGAGGACAGGGGGGCCAGCCCCAGCATTTT. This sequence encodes CASSEGGQGGQPQHF.

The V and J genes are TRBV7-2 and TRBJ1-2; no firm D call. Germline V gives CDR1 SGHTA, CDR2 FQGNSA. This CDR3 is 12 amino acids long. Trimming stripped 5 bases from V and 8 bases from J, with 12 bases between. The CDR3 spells CASSPWAWGYTF. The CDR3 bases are TGTGCCAGCAGCCCTTGGGCGTGGGGCTACACCTTC.

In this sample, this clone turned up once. The CDR3 coding sequence is TGTGCCAGCAGCCACGGGACAGTATTCCCAGATACGCAGTATTTT. Amino acids: CASSHGTVFPDTQYF. The rearrangement joins TRBV7-3 to TRBJ2-3, with 7 nucleotides matching TRBD1. Trimming took 5 bases from V and 4 from J; bases not matched to a gene: 9. The germline CDR1 and CDR2 sequences are SGHTA and FQGTGA. The CDR3 extends over 15 amino acids.

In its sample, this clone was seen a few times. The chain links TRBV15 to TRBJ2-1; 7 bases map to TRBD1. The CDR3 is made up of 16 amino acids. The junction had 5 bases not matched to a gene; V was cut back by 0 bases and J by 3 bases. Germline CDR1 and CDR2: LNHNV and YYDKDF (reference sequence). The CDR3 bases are TGTGCCACCAGCAGAGAAAGGACAGGCCTCTACAATGAGCAGTTCTTC. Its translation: CATSRERTGLYNEQFF.

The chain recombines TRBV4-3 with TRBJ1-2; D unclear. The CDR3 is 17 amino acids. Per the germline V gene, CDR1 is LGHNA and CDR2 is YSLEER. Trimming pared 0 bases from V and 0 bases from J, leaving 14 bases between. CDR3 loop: CASSQDSVEEANYGYTF. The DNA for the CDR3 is TGCGCCAGCAGCCAAGATAGTGTAGAGGAAGCTAACTATGGCTACACCTTC.

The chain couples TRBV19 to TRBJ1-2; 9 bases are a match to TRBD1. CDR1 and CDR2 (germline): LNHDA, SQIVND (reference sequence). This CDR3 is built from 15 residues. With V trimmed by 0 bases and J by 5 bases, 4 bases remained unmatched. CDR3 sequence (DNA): TGTGCCAGTAGTATAGATTCGGACAGGGGATATGGCTACACCTTC. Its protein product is CASSIDSDRGYGYTF.

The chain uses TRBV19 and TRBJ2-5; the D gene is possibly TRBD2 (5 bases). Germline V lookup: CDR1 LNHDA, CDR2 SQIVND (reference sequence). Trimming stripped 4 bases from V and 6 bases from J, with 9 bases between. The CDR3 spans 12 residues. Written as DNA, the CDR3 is TGTGCCAGTAGTAGCGACTACCAGACCCAGTACTTC. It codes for CASSSDYQTQYF.

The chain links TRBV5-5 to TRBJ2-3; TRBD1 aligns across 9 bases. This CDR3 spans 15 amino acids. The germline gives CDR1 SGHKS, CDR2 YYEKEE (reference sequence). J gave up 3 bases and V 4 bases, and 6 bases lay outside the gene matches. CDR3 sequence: CASSPGQGSTDTQYF. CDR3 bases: TGTGCCAGCAGCCCGGGACAGGGATCAACAGATACGCAGTATTTT.

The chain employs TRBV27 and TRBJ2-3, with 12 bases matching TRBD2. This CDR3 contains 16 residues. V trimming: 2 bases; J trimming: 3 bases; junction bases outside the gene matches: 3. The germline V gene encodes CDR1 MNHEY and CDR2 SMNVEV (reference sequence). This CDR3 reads CASSLGLAGGTDTQYF. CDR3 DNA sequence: TGTGCCAGCAGTTTAGGCCTAGCGGGGGGGACAGATACGCAGTATTTT.

CDR3 sequence: CASSLRETYEQYF. CDR3 DNA sequence: TGTGCCAGCAGCTTGCGAGAAACCTACGAGCAGTACTTC. The J gene is TRBJ2-7, the V gene TRBV7-2, with D uncertain. The germline V gene has CDR1 SGHTA and CDR2 FQGNSA. The V and J ends lost 3 bases and 2 bases respectively, with 8 bases between them. The CDR3 spans 13 residues.

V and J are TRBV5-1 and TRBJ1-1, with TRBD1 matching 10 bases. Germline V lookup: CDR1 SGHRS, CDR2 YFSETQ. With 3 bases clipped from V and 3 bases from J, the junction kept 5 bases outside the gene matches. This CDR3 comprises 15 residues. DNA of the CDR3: TGCGCCAGCAGCTCCCTAGGGACAGGGGACACTGAAGCTTTCTTT. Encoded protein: CASSSLGTGDTEAFF.

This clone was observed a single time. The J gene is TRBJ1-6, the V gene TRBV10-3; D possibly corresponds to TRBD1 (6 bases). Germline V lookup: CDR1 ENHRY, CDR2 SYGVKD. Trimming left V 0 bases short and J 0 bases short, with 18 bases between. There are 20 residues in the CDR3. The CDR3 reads CAISESPKGVSSSYNSPLHF. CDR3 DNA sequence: TGTGCCATCAGTGAGTCGCCCAAGGGGGTATCCAGCTCCTATAATTCACCCCTCCACTTT.

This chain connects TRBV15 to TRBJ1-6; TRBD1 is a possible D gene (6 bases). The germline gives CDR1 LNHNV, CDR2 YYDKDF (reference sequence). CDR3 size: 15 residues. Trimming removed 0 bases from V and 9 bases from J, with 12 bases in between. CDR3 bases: TGTGCCACCAGCAGAGATCGGAGGGGGGGTTCACCCCTCCACTTT. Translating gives CATSRDRRGGSPLHF.

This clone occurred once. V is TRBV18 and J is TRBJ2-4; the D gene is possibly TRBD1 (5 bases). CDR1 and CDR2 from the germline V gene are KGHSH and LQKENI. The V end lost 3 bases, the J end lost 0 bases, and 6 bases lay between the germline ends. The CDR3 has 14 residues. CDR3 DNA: TGTGCCAGCTCACCGGGGCGAGCCAAAAACATTCAGTACTTC. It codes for CASSPGRAKNIQYF.

The CDR3 DNA follows: TGTGCCAGCAGTCAACCACTAAAAATGAACACTGAAGCTTTCTTT. It yields the protein CASSQPLKMNTEAFF. The chain couples TRBV5-6 to TRBJ1-1; no firm D call. The V end lost 5 bases, the J end lost 0 bases, and 14 bases lay between the germline ends. The CDR3 runs to 15 residues. Germline V CDR1 and CDR2: SGHDT, YYEEEE.

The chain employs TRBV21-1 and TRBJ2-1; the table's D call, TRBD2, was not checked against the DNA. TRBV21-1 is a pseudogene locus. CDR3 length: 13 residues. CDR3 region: CATLIPAVNEQFF. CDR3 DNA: TGTGCCACCCTGATCCCCGCGGTCAATGAGCAGTTCTTC.

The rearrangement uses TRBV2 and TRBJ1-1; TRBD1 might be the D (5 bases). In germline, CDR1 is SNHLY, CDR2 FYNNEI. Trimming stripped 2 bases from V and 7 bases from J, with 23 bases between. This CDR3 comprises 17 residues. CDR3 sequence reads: CASSEKIRSGIGNEAFF. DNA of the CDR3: TGTGCCAGCAGTGAAAAGATTAGGTCAGGGATTGGTAATGAAGCTTTCTTT. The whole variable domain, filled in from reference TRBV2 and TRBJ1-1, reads EPEVTQTPSHQVTQMGQEVILRCVPISNHLYFYWYRQILGQKVEFLVSFYNNEISEKSEIFDDQFSVERPDGSNFTLKIRSTKLEDSAMYFCASSEKIRSGIGNEAFFGQGTRLTVV.

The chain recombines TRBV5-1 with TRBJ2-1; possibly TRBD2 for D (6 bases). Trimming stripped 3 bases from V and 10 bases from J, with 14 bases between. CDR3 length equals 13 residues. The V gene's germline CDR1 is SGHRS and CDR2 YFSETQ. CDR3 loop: CASSSPGGKEQFF. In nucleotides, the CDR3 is TGCGCCAGCAGCTCCCCCGGGGGAAAGGAGCAGTTCTTC.

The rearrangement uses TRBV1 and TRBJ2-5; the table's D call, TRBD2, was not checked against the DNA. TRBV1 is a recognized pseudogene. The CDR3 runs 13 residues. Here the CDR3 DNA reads TGCACCAGCAGCCAAGACCTAGCAGAGACCCAGTACTTC. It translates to CTSSQDLAETQYF.

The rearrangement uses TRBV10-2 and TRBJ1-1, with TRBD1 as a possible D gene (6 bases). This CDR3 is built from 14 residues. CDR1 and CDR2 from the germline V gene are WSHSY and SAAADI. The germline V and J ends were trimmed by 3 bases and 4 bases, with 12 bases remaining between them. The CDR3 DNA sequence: TGCGCCAGCAGTGACTACAGGGCGGGCACTGAAGCTTTCTTT. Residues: CASSDYRAGTEAFF.